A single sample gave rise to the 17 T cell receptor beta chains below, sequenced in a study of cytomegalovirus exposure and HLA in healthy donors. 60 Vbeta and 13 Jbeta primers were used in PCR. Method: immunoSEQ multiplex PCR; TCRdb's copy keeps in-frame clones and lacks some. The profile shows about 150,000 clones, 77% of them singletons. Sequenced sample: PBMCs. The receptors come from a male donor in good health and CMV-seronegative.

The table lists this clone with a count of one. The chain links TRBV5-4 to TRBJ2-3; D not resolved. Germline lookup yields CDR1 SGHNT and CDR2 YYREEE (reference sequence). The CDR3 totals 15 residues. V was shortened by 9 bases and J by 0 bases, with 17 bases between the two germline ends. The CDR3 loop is CATRRIGASTDTQYF. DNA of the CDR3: TGTGCCACCCGAAGGATAGGAGCTAGCACAGATACGCAGTATTTT.

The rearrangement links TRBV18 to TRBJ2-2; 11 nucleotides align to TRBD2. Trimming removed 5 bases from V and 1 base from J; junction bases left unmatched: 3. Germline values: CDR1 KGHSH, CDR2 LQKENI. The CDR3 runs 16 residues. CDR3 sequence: CASSRLAGQNTGELFF. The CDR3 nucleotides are TGTGCCAGCTCAAGACTAGCGGGGCAGAACACCGGGGAGCTGTTTTTT.

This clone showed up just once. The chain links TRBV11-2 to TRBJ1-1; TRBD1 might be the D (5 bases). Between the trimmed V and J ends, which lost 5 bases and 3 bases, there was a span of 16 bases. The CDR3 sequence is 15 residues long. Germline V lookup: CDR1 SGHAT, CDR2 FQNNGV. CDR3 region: CASSPQQGGHTEAFF. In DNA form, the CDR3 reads TGTGCCAGCAGCCCACAGCAGGGTGGACACACTGAAGCTTTCTTT.

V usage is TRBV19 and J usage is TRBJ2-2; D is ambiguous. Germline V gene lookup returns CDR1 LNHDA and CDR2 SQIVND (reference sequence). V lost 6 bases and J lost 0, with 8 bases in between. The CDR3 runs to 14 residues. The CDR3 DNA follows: TGTGCCAGTAGCGAGTTATCGAACACCGGGGAGCTGTTTTTT. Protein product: CASSELSNTGELFF.

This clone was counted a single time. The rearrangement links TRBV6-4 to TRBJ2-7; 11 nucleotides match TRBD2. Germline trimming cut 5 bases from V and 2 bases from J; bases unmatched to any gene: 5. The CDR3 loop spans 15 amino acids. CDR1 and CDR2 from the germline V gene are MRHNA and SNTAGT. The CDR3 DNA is TGTGCCAGCAGTCGGCTAGCGGGGGGAACCTACGAGCAGTACTTC. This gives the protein CASSRLAGGTYEQYF.

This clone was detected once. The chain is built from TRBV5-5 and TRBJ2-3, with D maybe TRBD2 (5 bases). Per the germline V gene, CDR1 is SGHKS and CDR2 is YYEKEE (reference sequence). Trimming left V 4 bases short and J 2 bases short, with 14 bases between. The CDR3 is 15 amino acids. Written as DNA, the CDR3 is TGTGCCAGCAGCCCTATGGGGAGCGCCACAGATACGCAGTATTTT. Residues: CASSPMGSATDTQYF.

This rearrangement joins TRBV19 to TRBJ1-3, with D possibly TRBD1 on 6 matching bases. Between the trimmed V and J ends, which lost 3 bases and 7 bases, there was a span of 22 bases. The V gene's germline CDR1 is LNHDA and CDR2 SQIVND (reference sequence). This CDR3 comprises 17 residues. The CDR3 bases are TGTGCCAGTAGTATCTACCGGGGGGGCACTAATTCCAACACCATATATTTT. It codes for CASSIYRGGTNSNTIYF. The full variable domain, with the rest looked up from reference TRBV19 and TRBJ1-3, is DGGITQSPKYLFRKEGQNVTLSCEQNLNHDAMYWYRQDPGQGLRLIYYSQIVNDFQKGDIAEGYSVSREKKESFPLTVTSAQKNPTAFYLCASSIYRGGTNSNTIYFGEGSWLTVV.

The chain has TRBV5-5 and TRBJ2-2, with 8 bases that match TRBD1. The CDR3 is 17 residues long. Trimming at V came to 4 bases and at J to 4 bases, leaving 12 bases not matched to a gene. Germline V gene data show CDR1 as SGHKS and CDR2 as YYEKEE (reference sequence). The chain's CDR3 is CASSQAPTGAGTGELFF. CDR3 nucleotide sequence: TGTGCCAGCAGCCAAGCTCCGACAGGGGCGGGCACCGGGGAGCTGTTTTTT.

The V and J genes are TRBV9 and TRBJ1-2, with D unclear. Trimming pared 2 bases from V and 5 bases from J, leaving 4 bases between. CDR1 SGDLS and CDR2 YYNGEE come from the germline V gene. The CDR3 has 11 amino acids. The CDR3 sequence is CASSVGYGYTF. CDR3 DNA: TGTGCCAGCAGCGTCGGGTATGGCTACACCTTC.

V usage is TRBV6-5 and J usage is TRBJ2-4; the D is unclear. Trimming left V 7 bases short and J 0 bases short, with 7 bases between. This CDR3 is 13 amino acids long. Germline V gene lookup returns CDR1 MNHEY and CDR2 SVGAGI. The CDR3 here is CASTDIAKNIQYF. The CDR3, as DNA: TGTGCCAGCACAGATATAGCCAAAAACATTCAGTACTTC.

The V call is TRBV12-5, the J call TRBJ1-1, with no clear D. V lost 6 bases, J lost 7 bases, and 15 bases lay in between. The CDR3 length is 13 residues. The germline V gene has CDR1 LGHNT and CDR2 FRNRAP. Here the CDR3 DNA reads TGTGCTAGTGGGCACGACACCCTGAATGAAGCTTTCTTT. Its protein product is CASGHDTLNEAFF. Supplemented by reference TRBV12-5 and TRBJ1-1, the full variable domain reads DARVTQTPRHKVTEMGQEVTMRCQPILGHNTVFWYRQTMMQGLELLAYFRNRAPLDDSGMPKDRFSAEMPDATLATLKIQPSEPRDSAVYFCASGHDTLNEAFFGQGTRLTVV.

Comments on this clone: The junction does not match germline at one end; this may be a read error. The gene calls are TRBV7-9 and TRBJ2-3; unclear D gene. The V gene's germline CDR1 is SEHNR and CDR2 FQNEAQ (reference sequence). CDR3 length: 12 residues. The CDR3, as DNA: TGTTCCAGCAGCCCCTCCGGAGATACGCAGTATTTT. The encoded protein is CSSSPSGDTQYF.

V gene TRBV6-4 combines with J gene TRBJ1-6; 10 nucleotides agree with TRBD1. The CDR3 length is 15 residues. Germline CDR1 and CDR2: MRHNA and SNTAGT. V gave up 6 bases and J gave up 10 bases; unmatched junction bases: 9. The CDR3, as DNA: TGTGCCAGCAGCACCGGGACAGGGGATTTGTCACCCCTCCACTTT. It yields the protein CASSTGTGDLSPLHF.

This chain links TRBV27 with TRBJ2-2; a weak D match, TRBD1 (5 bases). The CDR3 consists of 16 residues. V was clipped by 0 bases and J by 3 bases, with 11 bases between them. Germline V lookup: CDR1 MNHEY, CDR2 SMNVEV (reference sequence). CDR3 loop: CASSLSLGVYTGELFF. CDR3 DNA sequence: TGTGCCAGCAGTTTATCGCTAGGGGTTTACACCGGGGAGCTGTTTTTT.

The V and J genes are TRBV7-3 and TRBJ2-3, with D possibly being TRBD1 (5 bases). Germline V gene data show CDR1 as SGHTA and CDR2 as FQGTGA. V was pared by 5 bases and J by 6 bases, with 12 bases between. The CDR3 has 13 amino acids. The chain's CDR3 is CASSISGKDTQYF. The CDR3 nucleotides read TGTGCCAGCAGCATCTCAGGGAAGGATACGCAGTATTTT.

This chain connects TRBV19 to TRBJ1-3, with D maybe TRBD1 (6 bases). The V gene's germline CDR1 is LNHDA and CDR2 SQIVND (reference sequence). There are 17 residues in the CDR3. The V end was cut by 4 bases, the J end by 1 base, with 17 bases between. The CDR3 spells CASSNLPGHPSGNTIYF. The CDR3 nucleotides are TGTGCCAGTAGTAATCTTCCGGGACATCCTTCTGGAAACACCATATATTTT.

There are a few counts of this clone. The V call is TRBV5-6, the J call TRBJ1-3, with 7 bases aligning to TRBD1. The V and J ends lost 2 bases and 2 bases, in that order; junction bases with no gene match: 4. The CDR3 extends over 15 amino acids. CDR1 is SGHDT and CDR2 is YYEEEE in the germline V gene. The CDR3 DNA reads TGTGCCAGCAGCTTCGACAGGGCCCCTGGAAACACCATATATTTT. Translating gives CASSFDRAPGNTIYF.